This TCR beta chain was sequenced for a study of beta chain features in type 1 diabetes. V lost 7 bases, J lost 6 bases, and 21 bases lay in between. The CDR3 loop spans 15 amino acids. CDR1 is SGHTA and CDR2 is FQGNSA in the germline V gene. Reverse transcribing all isolated RNA meant expressed TCRB transcripts were sequenced. Only in-frame clones appear in the TCRdb table, and some are missing; sequencing was by immunoSEQ multiplex PCR. The repertoire holds 350,000 to 450,000 clones, with around 14% as singletons. Sequenced: naive CD4+ T cells from blood. The receptor was isolated from a young man in good health. V is TRBV7-2 and J is TRBJ2-5, with D perhaps assigned TRBD1 or TRBD2 (5 bases each). CDR3 loop: CASTASRGVVKTQYF. DNA for the CDR3: TGTGCCAGCACCGCTTCCCGAGGGGTTGTGAAGACCCAGTACTTC. Filled out from reference TRBV7-2 and TRBJ2-5, the complete variable domain reads GAGVSQSPSNKVTEKGKDVELRCDPISGHTALYWYRQSLGQGLEFLIYFQGNSAPDKSGLPSDRFSAERTGGSVSTLTIQRTQQEDSAVYLCASTASRGVVKTQYFGPGTRLLVL.